This entry lists 6 T cell receptor beta chains sequenced from one sample in a study of T cells in Graves' hyperthyroidism and ophthalmopathy. Using RNA transcripts as the source, TCR beta CDR3 regions were amplified. HTBI primers were employed in a first-round RT-PCR of the TCR CDR3. MiXCR, run by TCRdb on the multiplex PCR reads, gives a single entry per CDR3 protein. Here the sample spans about 640,000 distinct CDR3 sequences, 20% to 25% being singletons. Specimen: blood. All receptors come from a man aged 30-40 years with Graves' ophthalmopathy.

Many counts were recorded for this clonotype. The J gene is TRBJ2-7, the V gene TRBV7-9; D is possibly TRBD2 (5 bases). The CDR3 contains 15 residues. V lost 5 bases to trimming and J lost 4 bases, with 18 bases between them. Looked up from germline, CDR1 is SEHNR and CDR2 is FQNEAQ (reference sequence). CDR3 nucleotide sequence: TGTGCCAGCAGCCCGCCGGGATCAACTCCATACGAGCAGTACTTC. This codes for CASSPPGSTPYEQYF.

Many counts were recorded for this clonotype. The V call is TRBV28, the J call TRBJ1-1, with 7 bases identical to TRBD1. The V segment lost 2 bases and the J segment 0 bases; nucleotides outside the gene matches: 9. The CDR3 spans 17 residues. CDR1 is MDHEN, CDR2 SYDVKM, per germline. CDR3 coding DNA: TGTGCCAGCAGTTTACCCCGACAGGGAGGCATGAACACTGAAGCTTTCTTT. Translated, it gives CASSLPRQGGMNTEAFF.

The sample holds many counts of this clonotype. V and J are TRBV12-5 and TRBJ2-1; TRBD2 agrees at 14 bases. The CDR3 is 21 residues long. The germline V gene encodes CDR1 LGHNT and CDR2 FRNRAP. V shed 0 bases, J shed 0 bases, and the junction held 10 bases outside the gene matches. Here the CDR3 DNA reads TGTGCTAGTGGTTTGGTGCTGACTAGCGGGAGGGCTGGGAGCTCCTACAATGAGCAGTTCTTC. The encoded protein is CASGLVLTSGRAGSSYNEQFF.

This sequence joins TRBV19 and TRBJ1-5; D unclear. Germline lookup yields CDR1 LNHDA and CDR2 SQIVND (reference sequence). This CDR3 has 15 residues. V was cut by 1 base and J by 0 bases, with 7 bases left in between. This chain's CDR3 is CASSIGQYSNQPQHF. CDR3 sequence (DNA): TGTGCCAGTAGTATAGGTCAGTATAGCAATCAGCCCCAGCATTTT.

The CDR3 nucleotides are TGTGCCACCTTTTCGGCAGAGAACACTGAAGCTTTCTTT. Translation gives CATFSAENTEAFF. The V and J genes are TRBV25-1 and TRBJ1-1; no definite D call. In germline, CDR1 is MGHDK, CDR2 SYGVNS. Trimming stripped 10 bases from V and 1 base from J, with 13 bases between. This CDR3 spans 13 amino acids.

This clonotype was seen a handful of times. This rearrangement joins TRBV20-1 to TRBJ1-5; 7 positions agree with TRBD1. The J segment lost 9 bases and the V segment lost 5 bases, leaving 7 bases of the junction unmatched. Per the germline V gene, CDR1 is DFQATT and CDR2 is SNEGSKA (reference sequence). This CDR3 contains 12 residues. The CDR3 DNA reads as TGCAGTGCTCGCCGACAGGGTCGGCCCCAGCATTTT. Its translation is CSARRQGRPQHF.